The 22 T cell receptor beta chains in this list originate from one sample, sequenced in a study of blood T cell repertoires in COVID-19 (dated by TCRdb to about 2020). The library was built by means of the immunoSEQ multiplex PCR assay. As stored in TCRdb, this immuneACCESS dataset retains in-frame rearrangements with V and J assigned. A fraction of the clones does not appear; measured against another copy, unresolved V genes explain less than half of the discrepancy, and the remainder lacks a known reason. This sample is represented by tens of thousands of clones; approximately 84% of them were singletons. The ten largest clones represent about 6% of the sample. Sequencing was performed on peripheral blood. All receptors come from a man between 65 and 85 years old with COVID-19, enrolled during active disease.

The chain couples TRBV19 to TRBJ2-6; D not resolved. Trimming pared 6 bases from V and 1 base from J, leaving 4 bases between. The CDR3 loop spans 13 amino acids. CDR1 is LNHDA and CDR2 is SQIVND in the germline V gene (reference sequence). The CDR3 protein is CASRTSGANVLTF. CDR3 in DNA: TGTGCCAGTAGGACATCTGGGGCCAACGTCCTGACTTTC. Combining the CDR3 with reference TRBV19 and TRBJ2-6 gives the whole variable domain DGGITQSPKYLFRKEGQNVTLSCEQNLNHDAMYWYRQDPGQGLRLIYYSQIVNDFQKGDIAEGYSVSREKKESFPLTVTSAQKNPTAFYLCASRTSGANVLTFGAGSRLTVL.

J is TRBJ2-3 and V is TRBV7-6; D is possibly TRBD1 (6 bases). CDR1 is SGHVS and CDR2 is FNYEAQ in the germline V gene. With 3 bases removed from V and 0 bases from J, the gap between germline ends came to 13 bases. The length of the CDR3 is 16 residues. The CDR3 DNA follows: TGTGCCAGCAGCTTTTACGACAGGTCCAGCACAGATACGCAGTATTTT. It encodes CASSFYDRSSTDTQYF.

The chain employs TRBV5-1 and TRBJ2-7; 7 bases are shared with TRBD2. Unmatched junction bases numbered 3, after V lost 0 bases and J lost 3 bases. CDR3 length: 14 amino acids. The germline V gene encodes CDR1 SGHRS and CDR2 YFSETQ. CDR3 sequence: CASSLEGGYYEQYF. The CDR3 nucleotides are TGCGCCAGCAGCTTGGAGGGAGGGTACTACGAGCAGTACTTC. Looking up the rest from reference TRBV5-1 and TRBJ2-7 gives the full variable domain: KAGVTQTPRYLIKTRGQQVTLSCSPISGHRSVSWYQQTPGQGLQFLFEYFSETQRNKGNFPGRFSGRQFSNSRSEMNVSTLELGDSALYLCASSLEGGYYEQYFGPGTRLTVT.

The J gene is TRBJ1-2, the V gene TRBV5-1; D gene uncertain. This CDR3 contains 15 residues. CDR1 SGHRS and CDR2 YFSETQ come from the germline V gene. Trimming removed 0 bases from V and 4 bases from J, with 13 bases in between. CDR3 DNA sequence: TGCGCCAGCAGCTTGGATGGAGTAGCGTCCTATGGCTACACCTTC. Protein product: CASSLDGVASYGYTF.

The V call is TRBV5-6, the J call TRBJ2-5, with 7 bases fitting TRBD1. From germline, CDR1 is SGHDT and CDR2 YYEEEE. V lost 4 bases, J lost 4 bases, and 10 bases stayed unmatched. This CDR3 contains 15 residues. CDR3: CASSPRTGMGETQYF. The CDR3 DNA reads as TGTGCCAGCAGCCCTCGGACAGGTATGGGAGAGACCCAGTACTTC.

CDR3 sequence: CASSLRRGPYEQYF. DNA for the CDR3: TGTGCCAGCAGTTTACGCAGGGGGCCCTACGAGCAGTACTTC. The rearrangement joins TRBV27 to TRBJ2-7; 8 positions agree with TRBD1. CDR1 and CDR2 from the germline V gene are MNHEY and SMNVEV (reference sequence). The CDR3 is 14 residues long. Losses at the gene ends were 2 bases for V and 2 bases for J; bases not matched to a gene: 2.

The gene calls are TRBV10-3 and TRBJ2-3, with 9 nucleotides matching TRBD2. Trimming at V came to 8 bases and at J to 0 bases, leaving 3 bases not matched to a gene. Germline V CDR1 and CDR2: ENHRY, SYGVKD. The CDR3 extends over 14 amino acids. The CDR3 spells CAIGSGGSTDTQYF. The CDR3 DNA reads TGTGCCATCGGGAGCGGGGGGAGCACAGATACGCAGTATTTT.

The CDR3 sequence is CASSQGSGTVKIYGYTF. Written as DNA, the CDR3 is TGTGCCAGCAGCCAAGGTTCCGGGACAGTAAAGATCTATGGCTACACCTTC. This rearrangement joins TRBV3-1 (or the pseudogene TRBV3-2) to TRBJ1-2, with 7 bases aligning to TRBD1. This CDR3 has 17 residues. V lost 1 base and J lost 4; bases outside the gene matches: 12. The germline V gene has CDR1 LGHDT and CDR2 YNNKEL (reference sequence).

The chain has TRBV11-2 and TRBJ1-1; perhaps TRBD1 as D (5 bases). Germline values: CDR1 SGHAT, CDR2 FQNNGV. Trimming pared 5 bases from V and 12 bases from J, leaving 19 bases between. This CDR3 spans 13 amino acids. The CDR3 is CASSRWDPGEPFF. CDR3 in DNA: TGTGCCAGCAGCCGATGGGATCCGGGGGAACCTTTCTTT.

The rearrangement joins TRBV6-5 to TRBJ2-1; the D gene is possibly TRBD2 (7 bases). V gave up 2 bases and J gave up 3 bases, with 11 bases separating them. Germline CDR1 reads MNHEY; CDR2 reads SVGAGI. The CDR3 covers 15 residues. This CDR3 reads CASSYGGAGYNEQFF. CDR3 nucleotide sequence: TGTGCCAGCAGTTACGGGGGGGCGGGCTACAATGAGCAGTTCTTC.

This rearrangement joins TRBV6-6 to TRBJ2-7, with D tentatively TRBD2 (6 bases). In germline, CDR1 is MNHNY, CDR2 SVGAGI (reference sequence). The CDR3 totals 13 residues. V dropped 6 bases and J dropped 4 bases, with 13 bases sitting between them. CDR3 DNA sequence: TGTGCCAGCAGCTCGGGACTGAGGTACGAGCAGTACTTC. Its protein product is CASSSGLRYEQYF.

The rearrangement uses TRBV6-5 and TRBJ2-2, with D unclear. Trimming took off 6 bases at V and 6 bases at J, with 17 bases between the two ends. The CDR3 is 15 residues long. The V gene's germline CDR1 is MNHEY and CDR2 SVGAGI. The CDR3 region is CASRILQFDAGELFF. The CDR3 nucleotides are TGTGCCAGCAGAATATTACAGTTTGATGCCGGGGAGCTGTTTTTT.

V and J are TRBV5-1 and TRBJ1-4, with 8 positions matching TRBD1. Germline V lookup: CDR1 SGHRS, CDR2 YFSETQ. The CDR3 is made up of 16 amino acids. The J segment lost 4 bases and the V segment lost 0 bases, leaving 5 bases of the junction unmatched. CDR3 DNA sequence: TGCGCCAGCAGCTTGGCAGGACAGGGTGGTAATGAAAAACTGTTTTTT. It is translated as CASSLAGQGGNEKLFF. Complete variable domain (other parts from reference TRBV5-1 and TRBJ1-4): KAGVTQTPRYLIKTRGQQVTLSCSPISGHRSVSWYQQTPGQGLQFLFEYFSETQRNKGNFPGRFSGRQFSNSRSEMNVSTLELGDSALYLCASSLAGQGGNEKLFFGSGTQLSVL.

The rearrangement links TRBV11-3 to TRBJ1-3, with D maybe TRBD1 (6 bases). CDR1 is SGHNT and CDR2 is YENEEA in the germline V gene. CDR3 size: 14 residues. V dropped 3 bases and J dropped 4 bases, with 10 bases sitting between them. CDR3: CASSFSGAGNTIYF. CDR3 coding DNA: TGTGCCAGCAGCTTCTCAGGGGCCGGAAACACCATATATTTT. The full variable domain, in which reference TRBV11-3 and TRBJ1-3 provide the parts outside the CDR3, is EAGVVQSPRYKIIEKKQPVAFWCNPISGHNTLYWYLQNLGQGPELLIRYENEEAVDDSQLPKDRFSAERLKGVDSTLKIQPAELGDSAVYLCASSFSGAGNTIYFGEGSWLTVV.

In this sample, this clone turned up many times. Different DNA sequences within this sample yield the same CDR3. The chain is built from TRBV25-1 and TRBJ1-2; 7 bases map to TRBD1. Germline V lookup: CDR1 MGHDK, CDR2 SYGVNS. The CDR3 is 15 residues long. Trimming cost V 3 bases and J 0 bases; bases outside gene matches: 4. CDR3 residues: CASSEGQTANYGYTF. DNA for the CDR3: TGTGCCAGCAGTGAGGGACAGACAGCTAACTATGGCTACACCTTC.

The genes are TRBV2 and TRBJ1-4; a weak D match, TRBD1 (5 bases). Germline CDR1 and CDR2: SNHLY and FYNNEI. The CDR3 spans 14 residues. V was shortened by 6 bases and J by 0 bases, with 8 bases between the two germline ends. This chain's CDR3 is CASRGTSTNEKLFF. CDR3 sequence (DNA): TGTGCCAGCAGAGGGACTTCAACTAATGAAAAACTGTTTTTT.

The CDR3, as DNA: TGTGCCAGCAGCCAAGGGGGCCGAGTCACTGAAGCTTTCTTT. Residues: CASSQGGRVTEAFF. The genes are TRBV3-1 (or the pseudogene TRBV3-2) and TRBJ1-1; tentatively, D is TRBD1 (5 bases). The CDR3 runs to 14 residues. Germline V gives CDR1 LGHDT, CDR2 YNNKEL (reference sequence). Trimming cost V 1 base and J 4 bases, with 10 bases left between them.

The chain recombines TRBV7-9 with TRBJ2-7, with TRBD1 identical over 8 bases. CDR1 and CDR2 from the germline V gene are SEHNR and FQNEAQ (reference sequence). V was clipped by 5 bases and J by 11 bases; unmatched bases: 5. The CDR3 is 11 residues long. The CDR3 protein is CASSADRVKYF. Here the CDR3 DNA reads TGTGCCAGCAGCGCGGACAGGGTTAAGTACTTC.

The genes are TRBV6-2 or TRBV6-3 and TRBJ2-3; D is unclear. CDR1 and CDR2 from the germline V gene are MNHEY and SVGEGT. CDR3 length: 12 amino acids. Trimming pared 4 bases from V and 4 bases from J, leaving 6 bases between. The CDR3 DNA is TGTGCCAGCAGTTCAACGGCAGATACGCAGTATTTT. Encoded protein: CASSSTADTQYF.

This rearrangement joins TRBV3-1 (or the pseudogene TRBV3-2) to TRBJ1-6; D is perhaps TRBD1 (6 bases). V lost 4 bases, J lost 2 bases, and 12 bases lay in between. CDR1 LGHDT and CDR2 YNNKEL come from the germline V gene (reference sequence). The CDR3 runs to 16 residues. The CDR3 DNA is TGTGCCAGCAGCCCAAAACAGGGAACCTATAATTCACCCCTCCACTTT. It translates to CASSPKQGTYNSPLHF.

The CDR3 here is CASSLGTSGSPTYNEQFF. CDR3 bases: TGCGCCAGCAGCCTCGGGACTAGCGGGAGTCCGACCTACAATGAGCAGTTCTTC. The chain uses TRBV5-1 and TRBJ2-1; 14 bases match TRBD2. The germline CDR1 and CDR2 sequences are SGHRS and YFSETQ. J was trimmed by 2 bases and V by 4 bases; bases with no gene match: 8. The CDR3 totals 18 residues.

CDR3 region: CASSQDSGNGNTIYF. The DNA for the CDR3 is TGCGCCAGCAGCCAAGATTCCGGGAACGGAAACACCATATATTTT. This chain uses TRBV4-3 with TRBJ1-3; D not certain. In germline, CDR1 is LGHNA, CDR2 YSLEER. The CDR3 sequence is 15 residues long. V was clipped by 0 bases and J by 4 bases, with 10 bases between them.